This T cell receptor beta chain was recovered during a study of blood T cell repertoires in COVID-19. About the research overall: Nucleic acid was either cDNA or gDNA, and it came from T cells, B-cell-depleted T cells, or PBMCs.

CDR3 length: 16 residues. The germline V gene encodes CDR1 GTSNPN and CDR2 SVGIG (reference sequence). V gave up 1 base and J gave up 0 bases; unmatched junction bases: 6. Seattle patients were enrolled during active infection and followed longitudinally. TCRdb's copy holds only in-frame clones and misses some; the assay was immunoSEQ multiplex PCR. This table holds tens of thousands of clones, 80% to 85% found once. V and J are TRBV30 and TRBJ2-5, with 9 bases that match TRBD2. The specimen sequenced was peripheral blood. The sequence came from a young man with COVID-19, enrolled during active disease. In nucleotides, the CDR3 is TGTGCCTGGAGTGAAGGATTAGCGGGGGACCAAGAGACCCAGTACTTC. This sequence encodes CAWSEGLAGDQETQYF.